Shown below are 3 T cell receptor beta chains from a single sample sequenced in a study of T-cell reconstitution after alpha-beta-depleted transplantation in children. The library targeted TCRbeta and was prepared with unique molecular identifiers. Each CDR3 protein gets one entry after TCRdb re-called the PCR reads with MiXCR. The repertoire holds 250,000 to 400,000 distinct CDR3 sequences, with 23% as singletons. The sequences come from PBMCs, mostly from graft donor cells, collected 180 days after TCRalphabeta/CD19-depleted stem cell transplant. The receptors derive from a male patient aged 5 to 17 who had a stem cell transplant for acute lymphoblastic leukemia, so the T cells may come from the graft donor.

The genes are TRBV5-5 and TRBJ2-2, with D perhaps matching TRBD2 (5 bases). This CDR3 spans 17 amino acids. Germline V gene data show CDR1 as SGHKS and CDR2 as YYEKEE (reference sequence). V lost 1 base and J lost 0, with 13 bases in between. The CDR3 DNA reads as TGTGCCAGCAGCTTGACTTACCCGGGATCGAACACCGGGGAGCTGTTTTTT. Protein: CASSLTYPGSNTGELFF.

This clonotype was detected many times. This chain uses TRBV5-1 with TRBJ1-1; D not resolved. The CDR3 runs 13 residues. Germline assignment: CDR1 SGHRS and CDR2 YFSETQ. V dropped 5 bases and J dropped 0 bases, with 8 bases sitting between them. The CDR3: CASSVTVNTEAFF. In DNA, the CDR3 is TGCGCCAGCAGTGTGACGGTGAACACTGAAGCTTTCTTT.

The chain carries TRBV6-5 and TRBJ2-5; 10 nucleotides agree with TRBD1. Germline-derived CDR1 and CDR2 are MNHEY and SVGAGI. The CDR3 totals 15 residues. Trimming cost V 4 bases and J 5 bases; bases outside gene matches: 7. The CDR3: CASSLPGTGVETQYF. CDR3 DNA sequence: TGTGCCAGCAGTTTGCCCGGGACAGGGGTGGAGACCCAGTACTTC.